This TCR beta chain was retrieved from a study of shared T cell receptors in the human thymus. Sequenced by immunoSEQ multiplex PCR; TCRdb stores in-frame clones only, minus some. The sample includes roughly 500,000 clones, approximately 80% seen only once; the top ten take about 0.013%. Germline CDR1 reads LGHNA; CDR2 reads YSLEER. The CDR3 extends over 15 amino acids. V dropped 1 base and J dropped 2; count of bases not matched to a gene: 0. Concerning this clone: Other nucleotide sequences from this sample produce the same CDR3.

The sample also formed part of further work on human thymus T cells. As reported in that work: Immunologically healthy infants in Finland undergoing congenital heart defect surgery were the donors. Corrective heart surgery yielded the resections from which the thymus tissue came. Thymic and blood repertoires appeared to show biased V and J gene usage.

Input material: thymocytes. This TCR was recovered from a boy under two years old with a congenital heart defect. The chain couples TRBV4-3 to TRBJ2-7; TRBD2 matches at 12 bases. This chain's CDR3 is CASSQGTSGTYEQYF. In nucleotides, the CDR3 is TGCGCCAGCAGCCAAGGGACTAGCGGGACCTACGAGCAGTACTTC.